The rows below give T cell receptor beta chains drawn from one sample of a study of blood T cell repertoires in COVID-19. Sequencing was performed with immunoSEQ multiplex PCR; in TCRdb, only in-frame clones are kept and a portion is missing. The sample holds 250,000 to 350,000 clones, roughly 90% seen once. What was sequenced was peripheral blood. Source of these receptors: a woman in her twenties or thirties with COVID-19, enrolled during active disease. CDR3s include the opening cysteine and the closing phenylalanine or tryptophan. D genes are given only for firm matches. Clone size appears in some rows only: once, few, many, or a class for an expanded clone.

D gene: -
V gene: TRBV4-1
J gene: TRBJ1-5
clone size: -
CDR3 protein: CASSQDAHLNQPQHF
CDR3 DNA: TGCGCCAGCAGCCAAGATGCACATCTCAATCAGCCCCAGCATTTT

D gene: TRBD2
V gene: TRBV6-2/TRBV6-3
J gene: TRBJ2-7
clone size: -
CDR3 protein: CASSRVPGLQRGEQYF
CDR3 DNA: TGTGCCAGCAGTCGCGTCCCGGGACTACAAAGGGGCGAGCAGTACTTC

D gene: -
V gene: TRBV10-3
J gene: TRBJ2-7
clone size: once
CDR3 protein: CAISGVHSYEQYF
CDR3 DNA: TGTGCCATCAGTGGCGTCCACTCCTACGAGCAGTACTTC

D gene: TRBD2
V gene: TRBV4-3
J gene: TRBJ2-1
clone size: few
CDR3 protein: CASSQEWASGRYNEQFF
CDR3 DNA: TGCGCCAGCAGCCAAGAATGGGCTAGCGGGCGGTACAATGAGCAGTTCTTC

D gene: -
V gene: TRBV6-5
J gene: TRBJ2-7
clone size: -
CDR3 protein: CASSYRAGQVRHEQYF
CDR3 DNA: TGTGCCAGCAGTTACCGGGCGGGCCAGGTGAGACACGAGCAGTACTTC

D gene: TRBD1
V gene: TRBV27
J gene: TRBJ1-2
clone size: -
CDR3 protein: CASSGQGAGYTF
CDR3 DNA: TGTGCCAGCAGTGGACAGGGGGCTGGCTACACCTTC

D gene: -
V gene: TRBV6-5
J gene: TRBJ1-4
clone size: -
CDR3 protein: CASSYSGRINEKLFF
CDR3 DNA: TGTGCCAGCAGTTACAGCGGACGAATTAATGAAAAACTGTTTTTT

D gene: -
V gene: TRBV28
J gene: TRBJ1-2
clone size: -
CDR3 protein: CASSFRARGYGYTF
CDR3 DNA: TGTGCCAGCAGTTTTAGGGCTCGGGGCTATGGCTACACCTTC

D gene: -
V gene: TRBV5-1
J gene: TRBJ1-6
clone size: -
CDR3 protein: CASSLGSRGSPLHF
CDR3 DNA: TGCGCCAGCAGCTTGGGCTCCAGGGGTTCACCCCTCCACTTT

D gene: -
V gene: TRBV21-1
J gene: TRBJ2-7
clone size: -
CDR3 protein: CASSGGDWRDTYEQYF
CDR3 DNA: TGTGCCAGCAGCGGAGGGGACTGGCGGGATACCTACGAGCAGTACTTC

D gene: -
V gene: TRBV28
J gene: TRBJ2-3
clone size: -
CDR3 protein: CASSLDGVTDTQYF
CDR3 DNA: TGTGCCAGCAGCCTCGACGGGGTGACAGATACGCAGTATTTT

D gene: -
V gene: TRBV4-1
J gene: TRBJ1-1
clone size: few
CDR3 protein: CASSQGGLGAFF
CDR3 DNA: TGCGCCAGCAGCCAAGGGGGCCTCGGAGCTTTCTTT

D gene: -
V gene: TRBV19
J gene: TRBJ2-7
clone size: -
CDR3 protein: CATGGVLFDEQYF
CDR3 DNA: TGTGCCACAGGAGGGGTATTATTCGACGAGCAGTACTTC

D gene: TRBD2
V gene: TRBV7-2
J gene: TRBJ2-2
clone size: -
CDR3 protein: CASSSQLASGELFF
CDR3 DNA: TGTGCCAGCAGCTCTCAACTAGCGTCCGGGGAGCTGTTTTTT

D gene: TRBD1
V gene: TRBV6-2/TRBV6-3
J gene: TRBJ1-5
clone size: -
CDR3 protein: CASSAGQGSSNQPQHF
CDR3 DNA: TGTGCCAGCAGCGCAGGACAGGGGAGTAGCAATCAGCCCCAGCATTTT

D gene: -
V gene: TRBV30
J gene: TRBJ1-5
clone size: -
CDR3 protein: CAWSGPQPYNQPQHF
CDR3 DNA: TGTGCCTGGAGTGGCCCACAGCCATACAATCAGCCCCAGCATTTT

D gene: -
V gene: TRBV19
J gene: TRBJ2-7
clone size: few
CDR3 protein: CASSPGLPYEQYF
CDR3 DNA: TGTGCCAGTAGTCCCGGACTACCGTACGAGCAGTACTTC

D gene: -
V gene: TRBV18
J gene: TRBJ2-5
clone size: -
CDR3 protein: CASSPFRSAGFPETQYF
CDR3 DNA: TGTGCCAGCTCACCTTTCCGCTCGGCGGGATTCCCGGAGACCCAGTACTTC

D gene: TRBD2
V gene: TRBV27
J gene: TRBJ2-1
clone size: once
CDR3 protein: CASSGAGGPKNEQFF
CDR3 DNA: TGTGCCAGCAGTGGAGCGGGAGGGCCAAAGAATGAGCAGTTCTTC

D gene: TRBD2
V gene: TRBV7-3
J gene: TRBJ2-1
clone size: -
CDR3 protein: CASIALPGLAVRSYNEQFF
CDR3 DNA: TGTGCCAGTATTGCCCTCCCGGGACTAGCGGTTCGCTCCTACAATGAGCAGTTCTTC

D gene: TRBD2
V gene: TRBV4-3
J gene: TRBJ2-7
clone size: -
CDR3 protein: CASSQGGGVFPYEQYF
CDR3 DNA: TGCGCCAGCAGCCAAGGCGGGGGGGTGTTCCCCTACGAGCAGTACTTC

D gene: TRBD2
V gene: TRBV6-4
J gene: TRBJ2-1
clone size: -
CDR3 protein: CASSDSMASGRSYNEQFF
CDR3 DNA: TGTGCCAGCAGTGACTCGATGGCTAGCGGGAGGTCCTACAATGAGCAGTTCTTC

D gene: -
V gene: TRBV9
J gene: TRBJ1-5
clone size: once
CDR3 protein: CASSVVPCRVAGYSNQPQHF
CDR3 DNA: TGTGCCAGCAGCGTAGTCCCCTGCAGGGTTGCGGGGTATAGCAATCAGCCCCAGCATTTT

D gene: -
V gene: TRBV5-1
J gene: TRBJ1-5
clone size: -
CDR3 protein: CASSLEGFNQPQHF
CDR3 DNA: TGCGCCAGCAGCTTGGAGGGGTTCAATCAGCCCCAGCATTTT

D gene: TRBD2
V gene: TRBV5-4
J gene: TRBJ2-3
clone size: -
CDR3 protein: CASSIPPGLASTDTQYF
CDR3 DNA: TGTGCCAGCAGCATACCACCCGGACTAGCTAGCACAGATACGCAGTATTTT

D gene: -
V gene: TRBV5-8
J gene: TRBJ2-4
clone size: -
CDR3 protein: CASSFRNLAKNIQYF
CDR3 DNA: TGTGCCAGCAGCTTCAGAAACCTAGCCAAAAACATTCAGTACTTC

D gene: TRBD2
V gene: TRBV12-3/TRBV12-4
J gene: TRBJ2-1
clone size: -
CDR3 protein: CASSSGLAGEQFF
CDR3 DNA: TGTGCCAGCAGTTCGGGACTAGCGGGCGAGCAGTTCTTC

D gene: TRBD1
V gene: TRBV4-1
J gene: TRBJ2-1
clone size: -
CDR3 protein: CASSHLGQGNNEQFF
CDR3 DNA: TGCGCCAGCAGCCACCTAGGACAGGGGAACAATGAGCAGTTCTTC

D gene: -
V gene: TRBV28
J gene: TRBJ1-3
clone size: few
CDR3 protein: CASSSPTGRLNTIYF
CDR3 DNA: TGTGCCAGCAGTTCTCCGACAGGCCGCTTAAACACCATATATTTT

D gene: -
V gene: TRBV4-2
J gene: TRBJ2-1
clone size: -
CDR3 protein: CASSQNPPLGLSEQFF
CDR3 DNA: TGTGCCAGCAGCCAAAACCCCCCCTTAGGACTCAGCGAGCAGTTCTTC

D gene: TRBD1
V gene: TRBV6-1
J gene: TRBJ1-5
clone size: -
CDR3 protein: CASSGGQGRFSNQPQHF
CDR3 DNA: TGTGCCAGCAGTGGCGGACAGGGTAGGTTTAGCAATCAGCCCCAGCATTTT

D gene: TRBD1
V gene: TRBV14
J gene: TRBJ2-7
clone size: -
CDR3 protein: CASSQRPTGFLNYEQYF
CDR3 DNA: TGTGCCAGCAGCCAAAGGCCGACAGGGTTCCTCAACTACGAGCAGTACTTC

D gene: TRBD1
V gene: TRBV3-1/TRBV3-2
J gene: TRBJ2-5
clone size: -
CDR3 protein: CASSQGPGGGQETQYF
CDR3 DNA: TGTGCCAGCAGCCAAGGTCCAGGGGGCGGCCAAGAGACCCAGTACTTC

D gene: TRBD2
V gene: TRBV7-2
J gene: TRBJ2-2
clone size: -
CDR3 protein: CASSLGSGRAGELFF
CDR3 DNA: TGTGCCAGCAGCTTGGGGAGCGGGAGGGCCGGGGAGCTGTTTTTT

D gene: TRBD2
V gene: TRBV29-1
J gene: TRBJ2-1
clone size: -
CDR3 protein: CSVDFRAGVSNEQFF
CDR3 DNA: TGCAGCGTTGATTTTAGGGCGGGGGTTTCCAATGAGCAGTTCTTC

D gene: -
V gene: TRBV5-4
J gene: TRBJ2-7
clone size: -
CDR3 protein: CASSPRRETYEQYF
CDR3 DNA: TGTGCCAGCAGCCCCAGACGGGAAACCTACGAGCAGTACTTC

D gene: -
V gene: TRBV24-1
J gene: TRBJ2-1
clone size: -
CDR3 protein: CATSLPLPAYNEQFF
CDR3 DNA: TGTGCCACCAGCCTCCCTCTTCCCGCCTACAATGAGCAGTTCTTC

D gene: -
V gene: TRBV30
J gene: TRBJ1-1
clone size: -
CDR3 protein: CAWSVHGREAFF
CDR3 DNA: TGTGCCTGGAGTGTACATGGCAGGGAAGCTTTCTTT

D gene: -
V gene: TRBV3-1/TRBV3-2
J gene: TRBJ2-7
clone size: -
CDR3 protein: CASSPGTHEQYF
CDR3 DNA: TGTGCCAGCAGCCCAGGAACCCACGAGCAGTACTTC

D gene: -
V gene: TRBV28
J gene: TRBJ1-1
clone size: -
CDR3 protein: CASSSAGGATEAFF
CDR3 DNA: TGTGCCAGCAGTTCGGCGGGGGGGGCCACTGAAGCTTTCTTT

D gene: -
V gene: TRBV7-2
J gene: TRBJ2-7
clone size: once
CDR3 protein: CASSLSSTYEQYF
CDR3 DNA: TGTGCCAGCAGCTTAAGTAGCACCTACGAGCAGTACTTC

D gene: -
V gene: TRBV24-1
J gene: TRBJ2-7
clone size: -
CDR3 protein: CATSDSTLSQQYF
CDR3 DNA: TGTGCCACCAGTGATTCTACCCTCTCCCAGCAGTACTTC

D gene: -
V gene: TRBV6-2/TRBV6-3
J gene: TRBJ2-1
clone size: -
CDR3 protein: CASSSGQDRHEQFF
CDR3 DNA: TGTGCCAGCAGTTCGGGTCAAGATAGGCATGAGCAGTTCTTC

D gene: -
V gene: TRBV7-9
J gene: TRBJ1-1
clone size: -
CDR3 protein: CASSPKVGRAFF
CDR3 DNA: TGTGCCAGCAGCCCAAAAGTGGGGAGAGCTTTCTTT

D gene: TRBD1
V gene: TRBV19
J gene: TRBJ2-2
clone size: -
CDR3 protein: CASSIGTGLGGELFF
CDR3 DNA: TGTGCCAGTAGTATAGGGACAGGGCTGGGCGGGGAGCTGTTTTTT

D gene: -
V gene: TRBV7-9
J gene: TRBJ1-1
clone size: -
CDR3 protein: CASSRNGNTEAFF
CDR3 DNA: TGTGCCAGCAGCAGAAACGGGAACACTGAAGCTTTCTTT

D gene: TRBD2
V gene: TRBV7-8
J gene: TRBJ2-1
clone size: few
CDR3 protein: CASSSSLRLAPTYNEQFF
CDR3 DNA: TGTGCCAGCAGCTCCTCCCTCCGACTAGCGCCAACCTACAATGAGCAGTTCTTC

D gene: -
V gene: TRBV12-3/TRBV12-4
J gene: TRBJ2-5
clone size: -
CDR3 protein: CASSTGSQETQYF
CDR3 DNA: TGTGCCAGCAGTACAGGCAGCCAAGAGACCCAGTACTTC

D gene: -
V gene: TRBV2
J gene: TRBJ1-4
clone size: -
CDR3 protein: CASSVQGGNEKLFF
CDR3 DNA: TGTGCCAGCAGTGTACAGGGAGGGAATGAAAAACTGTTTTTT

D gene: -
V gene: TRBV10-1
J gene: TRBJ1-6
clone size: -
CDR3 protein: CASRCPRTGNSPLHF
CDR3 DNA: TGCGCCAGCAGGTGCCCACGTACCGGGAATTCACCCCTCCACTTT

D gene: TRBD1
V gene: TRBV6-2/TRBV6-3
J gene: TRBJ2-5
clone size: -
CDR3 protein: CASSYQGQGAGETQYF
CDR3 DNA: TGTGCCAGCAGTTACCAGGGACAGGGGGCTGGGGAGACCCAGTACTTC